This T cell receptor (beta chain) was identified during a study of shared clonotypes between healthy human individuals. At the level of the study: Donor ages ranged 18 to 49 years: a couple of women, a few men.

The naive CD8 fraction comprised CD45RO-negative cells positively selected for CCR7 and excluded terminally differentiated effector memory CD45RA+ cells. Healthy and HIV-negative, the adult donors had no recent acute infections or vaccinations. When replicate PCRs were run on sorted subsets, they used approximately 210 ng DNA, some 29,000 T cell genomes. Data came from immunoSEQ multiplex PCR; TCRdb stores just in-frame clones and leaves some out. The data show roughly 2.1 million clones, with more than 85% seen just once and over 1.5% held by the top ten. Sequencing used naive CD8+ T cells from PBMCs. The source is a young man in good health. Some clones in this sample may be carry-over from other donors' samples.

The CDR3 nucleotides read TGTGCCAGCAGTGTATTTTCCTACAATGAGCAGTTCTTC. Residues: CASSVFSYNEQFF. The chain has TRBV27 and TRBJ2-1; unclear D gene. CDR1 and CDR2 (germline): MNHEY, SMNVEV (reference sequence). This CDR3 has 13 residues. V lost 5 bases and J lost 1, with 6 bases in between.